Shown below are 29 T cell receptor beta chains from a single sample sequenced in a study of blood T cells in healthy people across ages. Sample-barcoded 5' priming and a J-beta primer mix drove a second PCR of 7 to 11 cycles. Via MiXCR, TCRdb re-called the 5' RACE reads, giving one row per CDR3 protein. The sample lists about 1,800,000 distinct CDR3 sequences, roughly 30% occurring once. The specimen was blood. The receptors here all came from a woman between 25 and 40 years old in good health.

In its sample, this clonotype was seen a few times. This rearrangement joins TRBV15 to TRBJ2-3, with D perhaps TRBD1 (6 bases). CDR1 LNHNV and CDR2 YYDKDF come from the germline V gene (reference sequence). Trimming cost V 9 bases and J 11 bases, with 24 bases left between them. The CDR3 loop spans 14 amino acids. CDR3 sequence reads: CATSIRTVQVVQYF. The DNA for the CDR3 is TGTGCCACATCAATCAGGACAGTGCAAGTGGTGCAGTATTTT.

This chain joins TRBV6-5 and TRBJ2-4; either TRBD1 or TRBD2 may supply D (6 bases each). Per the germline V gene, CDR1 is MNHEY and CDR2 is SVGAGI. The CDR3 runs to 15 residues. Deletions cut 5 bases from V and 13 bases from J, with 24 bases between. DNA of the CDR3: TGTGCCAGCAGTCCGGGCGGGACAAGCACTTCCGTGCAGTACTTC. Protein sequence: CASSPGGTSTSVQYF.

In the case of this clonotype: This clone may be a read error of a much larger clone one base away. J is TRBJ2-5 and V is TRBV20-1; no reliable D call. CDR1 DFQATT and CDR2 SNEGSKA come from the germline V gene (reference sequence). The CDR3 runs to 12 residues. Written as DNA, the CDR3 is TGCAGGCCTTTGGGCCCACAAGAGACCCAGTACTTC. Amino acid sequence: CRPLGPQETQYF.

The chain recombines TRBV6-5 with TRBJ1-1; D not resolved. Germline CDR1 and CDR2: MNHEY and SVGAGI. This CDR3 is built from 15 residues. V was shortened by 0 bases and J by 0 bases, with 8 bases between the two germline ends. CDR3: CASSYSEGVNTEAFF. The CDR3 DNA sequence: TGTGCCAGCAGTTACTCGGAGGGAGTGAACACTGAAGCTTTCTTT.

This clonotype appeared a few times. The J gene is TRBJ2-7, the V gene TRBV28, with a possible D match to TRBD2 (6 bases). The V gene lost 7 bases and the J gene lost 7 bases, with 14 bases spanning the gap. The germline gives CDR1 MDHEN, CDR2 SYDVKM. This CDR3 has 12 amino acids. The CDR3 bases are TGTGCCAGCACCACTCGGGGGAGGGAGCAGTACTTC. It translates to CASTTRGREQYF.

The chain employs TRBV3-1 and TRBJ1-5; 8 nucleotides align to TRBD1. After removal of 3 bases from V and 9 bases from J, the junction contained 7 bases not matched to a gene. This CDR3 region has 14 residues. CDR1 is LGHDT, CDR2 YNNKEL, per germline (reference sequence). CDR3 sequence: CASSQDRVARPQHF. CDR3 DNA sequence: TGTGCCAGCAGCCAGGACAGGGTTGCACGGCCCCAGCATTTT. Variable domain in full (rest from reference TRBV3-1 and TRBJ1-5): DTAVSQTPKYLVTQMGNDKSIKCEQNLGHDTMYWYKQDSKKFLKIMFSYNNKELIINETVPNRFSPKSPDKAHLNLHINSLELGDSAVYFCASSQDRVARPQHFGDGTRLSIL.

This clonotype was observed a handful of times. The chain employs TRBV5-1 and TRBJ2-5; D might be TRBD1 or TRBD2, each matching 5 bases. V shed 5 bases and J shed 1 base, with 18 bases lying between them. From germline, CDR1 is SGHRS and CDR2 YFSETQ. The CDR3 is 16 residues long. The CDR3 bases are TGCGCCAGCAGGTCGTTCGGGGACGGAGCCCAAGAGACCCAGTACTTC. It is translated as CASRSFGDGAQETQYF.

This clonotype was seen repeatedly, ten times or more. V usage is TRBV7-2 and J usage is TRBJ2-6; D ambiguous. CDR3 length: 14 amino acids. V lost 1 base to trimming and J lost 3 bases, with 4 bases between them. In germline, CDR1 is SGHTA, CDR2 FQGNSA. This CDR3 reads CASSLGVGANVLTF. CDR3 coding DNA: TGTGCCAGCAGCTTAGGGGTTGGGGCCAACGTCCTGACTTTC.

This clonotype was seen at least ten times. V is TRBV30 and J is TRBJ2-7; D remains unclear. This CDR3 has 13 residues. Germline lookup yields CDR1 GTSNPN and CDR2 SVGIG (reference sequence). V lost 1 base to trimming and J lost 0 bases, with 7 bases between them. CDR3 sequence: CAWSDGSSYEQYF. CDR3 nucleotides: TGTGCCTGGAGTGACGGTAGCTCCTACGAGCAGTACTTC.

V and J are TRBV4-1 and TRBJ1-1; D ambiguous. Germline V gene sequence: CDR1 MGHRA, CDR2 YSYEKL. CDR3 size: 13 residues. The V end was cut by 2 bases, the J end by 4 bases, with 8 bases between. This CDR3 is CASSQPPGTEAFF. The CDR3 region has the DNA TGCGCCAGCAGCCAACCTCCTGGCACTGAAGCTTTCTTT.

V and J are TRBV6-2 or TRBV6-3 and TRBJ2-1, with D unclear. The CDR3 extends over 12 amino acids. The germline V and J ends were trimmed by 2 bases and 5 bases, with 4 bases remaining between them. Looked up from germline, CDR1 is MNHEY and CDR2 is SVGEGT. CDR3 in amino acids: CASSYGHNEQFF. The DNA for the CDR3 is TGTGCCAGCAGTTACGGCCACAATGAGCAGTTCTTC.

The sample holds one count of this clonotype. The V gene is TRBV19, the J gene TRBJ1-2; D ambiguous. V shed 6 bases and J shed 1 base, with 12 bases lying between them. Germline V CDR1 and CDR2: LNHDA, SQIVND (reference sequence). The CDR3 spans 14 residues. CDR3 DNA sequence: TGTGCCAGTAGAGTCGTTCTGGGTAACTATGGCTACACCTTC. Its protein is CASRVVLGNYGYTF. Full variable domain (remainder filled in from reference TRBV19 and TRBJ1-2): DGGITQSPKYLFRKEGQNVTLSCEQNLNHDAMYWYRQDPGQGLRLIYYSQIVNDFQKGDIAEGYSVSREKKESFPLTVTSAQKNPTAFYLCASRVVLGNYGYTFGSGTRLTVV.

The J gene is TRBJ2-5, the V gene TRBV7-6, with D unresolved. CDR1 and CDR2 (germline): SGHVS, FNYEAQ. Trimming removed 1 base from V and 5 bases from J, with 11 bases in between. CDR3 length: 14 residues. Here the CDR3 reads CASSLGEVGETQYF. In DNA, the CDR3 is TGTGCCAGCAGCTTAGGGGAAGTGGGGGAGACCCAGTACTTC.

The gene calls are TRBV20-1 and TRBJ2-3, with D unclear. The CDR3 covers 14 residues. Germline-derived CDR1 and CDR2 are DFQATT and SNEGSKA (reference sequence). Trimming cost V 7 bases and J 2 bases, with 16 bases left between them. In DNA form, the CDR3 reads TGCAGTGTTCCGGAGTGGGCAGACACAGATACGCAGTATTTT. Translated: CSVPEWADTDTQYF.

This clonotype was picked up one time. This rearrangement joins TRBV7-9 to TRBJ2-7; TRBD2 matches at 7 bases. The CDR3 totals 16 residues. Trimming at V came to 4 bases and at J to 0 bases, leaving 9 bases not matched to a gene. Germline assignment: CDR1 SEHNR and CDR2 FQNEAQ (reference sequence). CDR3 sequence reads: CASSSIRLADSYEQYF. The DNA for the CDR3 is TGTGCCAGCAGCTCCATTCGTCTAGCGGACTCCTACGAGCAGTACTTC.

The chain couples TRBV18 to TRBJ2-1; TRBD2 agrees at 10 bases. Trimming removed 0 bases from V and 6 bases from J; junction bases left unmatched: 2. This CDR3 region has 15 residues. Germline values: CDR1 KGHSH, CDR2 LQKENI. The CDR3 protein is CASSPPSGRANEQFF. In DNA form, the CDR3 reads TGTGCCAGCTCACCACCGAGCGGGAGGGCCAATGAGCAGTTCTTC. Filled out from reference TRBV18 and TRBJ2-1, the complete variable domain reads NAGVMQNPRHLVRRRGQEARLRCSPMKGHSHVYWYRQLPEEGLKFMVYLQKENIIDESGMPKERFSAEFPKEGPSILRIQQVVRGDSAAYFCASSPPSGRANEQFFGPGTRLTVL.

The V gene is TRBV7-6, the J gene TRBJ2-7; D is perhaps TRBD1 (5 bases). CDR1 and CDR2 from the germline V gene are SGHVS and FNYEAQ. V gave up 5 bases and J gave up 5 bases, with 13 bases separating them. CDR3 length equals 13 residues. CDR3 sequence reads: CASSQNGRDEQYF. The CDR3 coding sequence is TGTGCCAGCAGCCAGAACGGCAGGGACGAGCAGTACTTC.

A few counts support this clonotype. V gene TRBV14 combines with J gene TRBJ1-3; 9 positions match TRBD1. Germline values: CDR1 SGHDN, CDR2 FVKESK. This CDR3 is built from 19 residues. V shed 5 bases and J 0 bases; nucleotides not matched to a gene: 14. CDR3 DNA sequence: TGTGCCAGCAGCGAGCCGTTGGGACAGGGAATCGTCTCTGGAAACACCATATATTTT. Its protein product is CASSEPLGQGIVSGNTIYF.

This chain joins TRBV10-3 and TRBJ2-3; D gene ambiguous. CDR1 is ENHRY and CDR2 is SYGVKD in the germline V gene. This CDR3 spans 17 amino acids. V gave up 2 bases and J gave up 4 bases, with 19 bases separating them. The CDR3 here is CAISEGPDPRQADTQYF. For the CDR3, the DNA is TGTGCCATCAGTGAGGGACCGGACCCAAGGCAAGCAGATACGCAGTATTTT.

This clonotype was found many times. The rearrangement uses TRBV9 and TRBJ2-5; no clear D. Germline CDR1 SGDLS, CDR2 YYNGEE. There are 21 residues in the CDR3. V lost 2 bases, J lost 5 bases, and 34 bases lay in between. Here the CDR3 reads CASSVRVWDPMPSSTPETQYF. CDR3 nucleotide sequence: TGTGCCAGCAGCGTCCGTGTATGGGATCCGATGCCCTCCTCCACGCCCGAGACCCAGTACTTC.

There are many counts of this clonotype. The J gene is TRBJ2-3, the V gene TRBV9, with TRBD1 as a possible D gene (5 bases). Trimming stripped 3 bases from V and 4 bases from J, with 12 bases between. CDR3 length: 14 amino acids. Germline CDR1 reads SGDLS; CDR2 reads YYNGEE. The CDR3 loop is CASSARVSADTQYF. CDR3 bases: TGTGCCAGCAGCGCCAGGGTATCCGCAGATACGCAGTATTTT.

This clonotype was detected only a few times. J is TRBJ1-2 and V is TRBV6-2 or TRBV6-3, with TRBD1 as a possible D gene (5 bases). Germline V gene sequence: CDR1 MNHEY, CDR2 SVGEGT. Trimming took 8 bases from V and 2 from J, leaving 21 bases between them. CDR3 size: 16 residues. The DNA of the CDR3 is TGTGCCAGCGGGACCCCAGGGCTAGTGGCGAACTATGGCTACACCTTC. It codes for CASGTPGLVANYGYTF.

This clonotype was seen many times. The CDR3 protein is CASSTSQGSYEQYF. The CDR3 nucleotides are TGTGCCAGCAGCACCTCACAGGGCTCCTACGAGCAGTACTTC. The rearrangement joins TRBV7-6 to TRBJ2-7; tentatively, D is TRBD1 (6 bases). Germline-derived CDR1 and CDR2 are SGHVS and FNYEAQ. This CDR3 contains 14 residues. Between the trimmed V and J ends, which lost 5 bases and 0 bases, there was a span of 11 bases.

This rearrangement joins TRBV5-5 to TRBJ2-7; D is ambiguous. This CDR3 is built from 16 residues. The germline V gene encodes CDR1 SGHKS and CDR2 YYEKEE (reference sequence). Trimming pared 4 bases from V and 2 bases from J, leaving 19 bases between. The CDR3 DNA is TGTGCCAGCAGCCCACAGCACAACCTAAGAACCTACGAGCAGTACTTC. The encoded protein is CASSPQHNLRTYEQYF. Full variable domain (rest looked up from reference TRBV5-5 and TRBJ2-7): DAGVTQSPTHLIKTRGQQVTLRCSPISGHKSVSWYQQVLGQGPQFIFQYYEKEERGRGNFPDRFSARQFPNYSSELNVNALLLGDSALYLCASSPQHNLRTYEQYFGPGTRLTVT.

V gene TRBV20-1 combines with J gene TRBJ2-1, with 12 bases matching TRBD1. CDR3 length equals 12 residues. With 7 bases clipped from V and 8 bases from J, the junction kept 3 bases outside the gene matches. Germline lookup yields CDR1 DFQATT and CDR2 SNEGSKA (reference sequence). This CDR3 is CSGGTGGDEQFF. The DNA for the CDR3 is TGCAGTGGTGGGACAGGGGGCGATGAGCAGTTCTTC.

This clonotype was seen a few times. CDR3 amino acids: CASSPSGANEKLFF. CDR3 DNA sequence: TGTGCCAGCTCACCTTCCGGGGCGAATGAAAAACTGTTTTTT. V is TRBV18 and J is TRBJ1-4; the D gene is possibly TRBD1 (5 bases). CDR1 is KGHSH, CDR2 LQKENI, per germline. CDR3 size: 14 residues. The V end lost 3 bases, the J end lost 5 bases, and 10 bases lay between the germline ends. Together with reference TRBV18 and TRBJ1-4, the CDR3 gives the full variable domain: NAGVMQNPRHLVRRRGQEARLRCSPMKGHSHVYWYRQLPEEGLKFMVYLQKENIIDESGMPKERFSAEFPKEGPSILRIQQVVRGDSAAYFCASSPSGANEKLFFGSGTQLSVL.

This clonotype was picked up a small number of times. The V call is TRBV28, the J call TRBJ1-2, with TRBD1 matching over 9 bases. Trimming removed 5 bases from V and 6 bases from J; junction bases left unmatched: 10. This CDR3 has 15 amino acids. The germline gives CDR1 MDHEN, CDR2 SYDVKM. The CDR3 spells CASSPPPGTGNGYTF. CDR3 nucleotide sequence: TGTGCCAGCAGTCCACCCCCCGGGACAGGGAATGGCTACACCTTC.

The chain employs TRBV7-3 and TRBJ2-3; 9 positions agree with TRBD2. The CDR3 consists of 17 residues. Germline V gives CDR1 SGHTA, CDR2 FQGTGA. Unmatched junction bases numbered 9, after V lost 4 bases and J lost 1 base. CDR3: CASSSTGSGGGTDTQYF. CDR3 DNA: TGTGCCAGCAGCTCAACCGGTAGCGGGGGAGGCACAGATACGCAGTATTTT. Combining the CDR3 with reference TRBV7-3 and TRBJ2-3 gives the whole variable domain GAGVSQTPSNKVTEKGKYVELRCDPISGHTALYWYRQSLGQGPEFLIYFQGTGAADDSGLPNDRFFAVRPEGSVSTLKIQRTERGDSAVYLCASSSTGSGGGTDTQYFGPGTRLTVL.

The table lists this clonotype with a few counts. The CDR3: CASSTPQGPDTQYF. CDR3 sequence (DNA): TGTGCCAGCAGCACCCCCCAGGGCCCAGATACGCAGTATTTT. The chain combines TRBV5-5 with TRBJ2-3; D possibly corresponds to TRBD1 (5 bases). This CDR3 has 14 amino acids. Trimming removed 4 bases at V and 4 bases at J, with 13 bases between. Looked up from germline, CDR1 is SGHKS and CDR2 is YYEKEE (reference sequence).